One and the same sample provided the 31 T cell receptor beta chains below, sequenced in a study of molecular identifiers for immune sequencing clone quantification. Each CDR3 protein is one row after TCRdb ran MiXCR on the PCR reads. The data contain 85,000 to 100,000 distinct CDR3 sequences, 20% to 30% of them singletons. Material: naive CD8+ T cells from blood, with Jurkat cell RNA spiked in. Stated subset: FACS-sorted CD8+CD4-CCR7+CD45RA+ naive T cells. The receptors derive from a human donor in good health. Some libraries in this study had Jurkat cell RNA spiked in.

A word on this clonotype: An end of the junction does not agree with germline; a read error may underlie this. This chain connects TRBV29-1 to TRBJ2-3; unclear D gene. This CDR3 is built from 13 residues. Germline V gives CDR1 SQVTM, CDR2 ANQGSEA. Here the CDR3 DNA reads TGCAGCGTTGTTAGCATTCTCCCCGATCCGCCGTCGTTT. The encoded protein is CSVVSILPDPPSF.

A few counts support this clonotype. A junction end diverges from the germline sequence, so it may reflect a read error. V usage is TRBV6-1 and J usage is TRBJ1-5; D may be TRBD1 (5 bases). Germline CDR1 is MNHNS and CDR2 is SASEGT. This CDR3 region has 14 residues. The CDR3 sequence is CASRTEYSKQPQHF. CDR3 in DNA: TGTGCCAGCAGGACAGAGTATAGCAAGCAGCCCCAGCATTTT.

This clonotype came up a few times. The rearrangement joins TRBV19 to TRBJ2-3; D is possibly TRBD1 or TRBD2 (5 bases each). The CDR3 extends over 15 amino acids. V lost 8 bases to trimming and J lost 0 bases, with 15 bases between them. Germline-derived CDR1 and CDR2 are LNHDA and SQIVND (reference sequence). The CDR3 reads CASGWGSLSTDTQYF. The CDR3 coding sequence is TGTGCCAGTGGGTGGGGGAGCCTGAGCACAGATACGCAGTATTTT.

This clonotype was observed a handful of times. The chain carries TRBV5-4 and TRBJ1-2; TRBD1 matches 8 bases. The CDR3 is made up of 18 amino acids. V lost 4 bases and J lost 7; bases outside the gene matches: 21. Germline CDR1 is SGHNT and CDR2 is YYREEE (reference sequence). The CDR3 DNA sequence: TGTGCCAGCAGCGGCGACCGGGACAGGACGTACAGGGAATTTGGCTACACCTTC. Translated: CASSGDRDRTYREFGYTF. Filled out from reference TRBV5-4 and TRBJ1-2, the complete variable domain reads ETGVTQSPTHLIKTRGQQVTLRCSSQSGHNTVSWYQQALGQGPQFIFQYYREEENGRGNFPPRFSGLQFPNYSSELNVNALELDDSALYLCASSGDRDRTYREFGYTFGSGTRLTVV.

The table lists this clonotype with a few counts. The chain links TRBV19 to TRBJ1-2; D is perhaps TRBD1 (6 bases). Per the germline V gene, CDR1 is LNHDA and CDR2 is SQIVND (reference sequence). This CDR3 spans 14 amino acids. V was trimmed by 3 bases and J by 7 bases, leaving 15 bases between them. The chain's CDR3 is CASSIGGGLPGYTF. In nucleotides, the CDR3 is TGTGCCAGTAGTATTGGAGGGGGTTTGCCTGGCTACACCTTC.

In regard to this clonotype: A much larger clone is a single base away; this may be a read error. For the CDR3, the DNA is TGTGCCAGCAGCTTACAGGGGATTAGCACAGATACGCAGTATTTT. Its protein product is CASSLQGISTDTQYF. The V and J genes are TRBV7-9 and TRBJ2-3; TRBD1 is a possible D gene (6 bases). The V gene lost 2 bases and the J gene lost 0 bases, with 9 bases spanning the gap. The CDR3 runs to 15 residues. The germline gives CDR1 SEHNR, CDR2 FQNEAQ (reference sequence).

Worth noting for this clonotype: Being one base from a much bigger clone, this may be a read error. The chain links TRBV6-5 to TRBJ1-1; D ambiguous. Germline V lookup: CDR1 MNHEY, CDR2 SVGAGI. This CDR3 comprises 13 residues. Here the CDR3 DNA reads TGTGCCAGCAGTTATCGGTTTAACACTGAAGCTTCCTTT. Translation gives CASSYRFNTEASF.

Concerning this clonotype: A much larger clone lies one base from this, so it may be a read error. V gene TRBV4-3 combines with J gene TRBJ1-1, with a weak D call TRBD1 (5 bases). The germline V gene has CDR1 LGHNA and CDR2 YSLEER. The CDR3 contains 15 residues. The CDR3 nucleotides read TGCGCCAGCAGCCAAGACAGGGTTTGGGAACCTGAAGCTCTCTTT. Translated, it gives CASSQDRVWEPEALF.

Ten or more counts support this clonotype. Because the CDR3 is missing its conserved closing phenylalanine or tryptophan, this is likely a read error. This rearrangement joins TRBV5-1 to TRBJ2-3, with 10 bases that match TRBD1. Germline CDR1 and CDR2: SGHRS and YFSETQ. Unmatched junction bases numbered 8, after V lost 4 bases and J lost 6 bases. The CDR3 contains 15 residues. CDR3 in amino acids: CASSPDRGLGDTQYL. In nucleotides, the CDR3 is TGCGCCAGCAGCCCCGACAGGGGGCTAGGGGATACGCAGTATCTT.

This clonotype was detected many times. The chain is built from TRBV4-2 and TRBJ2-5; D is possibly TRBD2 (5 bases). This CDR3 has 13 residues. Germline-derived CDR1 and CDR2 are LGHNA and YNFKEQ. Trimming removed 2 bases at V and 1 base at J, with 5 bases between. The chain's CDR3 is CASSQTSQETQYF. The DNA of the CDR3 is TGTGCCAGCAGCCAAACTAGCCAAGAGACCCAGTACTTC.

Of note for this clonotype: A single base separates this from a much larger clone, so it may be a read error. The rearrangement joins TRBV5-6 to TRBJ1-1, with D possibly being TRBD1 (5 bases). From germline, CDR1 is SGHDT and CDR2 YYEEEE. The CDR3 extends over 15 amino acids. V was pared by 4 bases and J by 8 bases, with 21 bases between. The CDR3 DNA reads as TGTGCCAGCAGCCTAGGGGCAGACAAAATATGGGAAGCTTTCTTT. It specifies CASSLGADKIWEAFF.

This clonotype occurred many times. The genes are TRBV4-3 and TRBJ1-4; 10 nucleotides align to TRBD1. This CDR3 is 16 amino acids long. From germline, CDR1 is LGHNA and CDR2 YSLEER. V lost 5 bases, J lost 8 bases, and 11 bases stayed unmatched. CDR3 coding DNA: TGCGCCAGCAGCATCGGGACAGGGGCTCTGGGGGAAAAACTGTTTTTT. It specifies CASSIGTGALGEKLFF.

This chain links TRBV19 with TRBJ2-1; D call uncertain. This CDR3 is built from 13 residues. V lost 3 bases and J lost 3, with 6 bases in between. The germline CDR1 and CDR2 sequences are LNHDA and SQIVND (reference sequence). The CDR3 sequence is CASSISNYNEQFF. The CDR3 DNA sequence: TGTGCCAGTAGTATCTCGAACTACAATGAGCAGTTCTTC.

In its sample, this clonotype was seen many times. This chain uses TRBV7-9 with TRBJ2-3, with D perhaps TRBD2 (7 bases). The ends were cut back, 7 bases at V and 5 bases at J, with 22 bases in the middle. The CDR3 runs to 16 residues. From germline, CDR1 is SEHNR and CDR2 FQNEAQ (reference sequence). The CDR3 DNA follows: TGTGCCAGCAACCCAAACGGGGGGCTGGAGGGAGATACGCAGTATTTT. Its translation: CASNPNGGLEGDTQYF.

The gene calls are TRBV27 and TRBJ2-7; 9 positions match TRBD1. Germline CDR1 reads MNHEY; CDR2 reads SMNVEV (reference sequence). V shed 7 bases, J shed 6 bases, and the junction held 10 bases outside the gene matches. This CDR3 has 14 residues. In DNA, the CDR3 is TGTGCCAGCACCTATAGGACAGGGGTCGGCGAGCAGTACTTC. Protein sequence: CASTYRTGVGEQYF.

Concerning this clonotype itself: Possible read error: a much larger clone is one base away. The chain uses TRBV5-3 and TRBJ2-5; tentatively, D is TRBD1 or TRBD2 (5 bases each). TRBV5-3 is flagged as an ORF with uncertain function. The CDR3 has 14 residues. With 9 bases removed from V and 1 base from J, the gap between germline ends came to 16 bases. This CDR3 is CANSPGRFQETQYF. The CDR3 DNA sequence: TGTGCCAACAGCCCGGGACGGTTCCAAGAGACCCAGTACTTC.

This clonotype was seen repeatedly, ten times or more. The rearrangement links TRBV30 to TRBJ2-2, with D perhaps TRBD2 (6 bases). V lost 4 bases, J lost 5 bases, and 17 bases lay in between. Germline V gives CDR1 GTSNPN, CDR2 SVGIG (reference sequence). The length of the CDR3 is 15 residues. The CDR3 DNA reads as TGTGCCTGGATGGACTGGCGGGGAGTAACCGGGGAGCTGTTTTTT. Translation gives CAWMDWRGVTGELFF. The full variable domain, its missing parts supplied by reference TRBV30 and TRBJ2-2, is SQTIHQWPATLVQPVGSPLSLECTVEGTSNPNLYWYRQAAGRGLQLLFYSVGIGQISSEVPQNLSASRPQDRQFILSSKKLLLSDSGFYLCAWMDWRGVTGELFFGEGSRLTVL.

This clonotype came up many times. V gene TRBV20-1 combines with J gene TRBJ1-6, with 8 bases lining up with TRBD1. This CDR3 contains 16 residues. The V and J ends lost 1 base and 7 bases, in that order; junction bases with no gene match: 9. Germline CDR1 DFQATT, CDR2 SNEGSKA (reference sequence). The CDR3 is CSARALAGGSNSPLHF. CDR3 in DNA: TGCAGTGCTAGAGCTTTGGCAGGGGGCTCAAATTCACCCCTCCACTTT.

This clonotype was found a few times. The gene calls are TRBV5-6 and TRBJ2-7; 11 bases are a match to TRBD2. Germline values: CDR1 SGHDT, CDR2 YYEEEE. The CDR3 covers 17 residues. J was trimmed by 9 bases and V by 0 bases; bases with no gene match: 14. The CDR3: CASSLGDSFLAGGWQYF. CDR3 nucleotide sequence: TGTGCCAGCAGCTTGGGGGATTCCTTTCTAGCGGGAGGTTGGCAGTACTTC. Combining the CDR3 with reference TRBV5-6 and TRBJ2-7 gives the whole variable domain DAGVTQSPTHLIKTRGQQVTLRCSPKSGHDTVSWYQQALGQGPQFIFQYYEEEERQRGNFPDRFSGHQFPNYSSELNVNALLLGDSALYLCASSLGDSFLAGGWQYFGPGTRLTVT.

Ten or more counts support this clonotype. This rearrangement joins TRBV14 to TRBJ2-3, with TRBD2 matching 8 bases. V lost 4 bases, J lost 5 bases, and 8 bases stayed unmatched. The CDR3 totals 15 residues. Germline lookup yields CDR1 SGHDN and CDR2 FVKESK. CDR3 nucleotides: TGTGCCAGCAGCCCTTCCCAGCTAGCGGGAGATACGCAGTATTTT. Protein: CASSPSQLAGDTQYF. Combining the CDR3 with reference TRBV14 and TRBJ2-3 gives the whole variable domain EAGVTQFPSHSVIEKGQTVTLRCDPISGHDNLYWYRRVMGKEIKFLLHFVKESKQDESGMPNNRFLAERTGGTYSTLKVQPAELEDSGVYFCASSPSQLAGDTQYFGPGTRLTVL.

There are many counts of this clonotype. J is TRBJ2-5 and V is TRBV12-5; D ambiguous. V gave up 3 bases and J gave up 3 bases, with 8 bases separating them. The CDR3 is made up of 13 amino acids. The germline gives CDR1 LGHNT, CDR2 FRNRAP. The CDR3 DNA follows: TGTGCTAGTGGTTTCATCCAGAAAGAGACCCAGTACTTC. Its protein product is CASGFIQKETQYF.

This clonotype was recorded a few times. This rearrangement joins TRBV19 to TRBJ1-1, with 7 bases matching TRBD1. V lost 7 bases to trimming and J lost 4 bases; unmatched junction nucleotides: 12. The CDR3 sequence is 15 residues long. The germline CDR1 and CDR2 sequences are LNHDA and SQIVND (reference sequence). Here the CDR3 reads CASTQTGYVGTEAFF. CDR3 nucleotides: TGTGCCAGTACCCAGACAGGGTATGTCGGCACTGAAGCTTTCTTT.

This clonotype was counted ten times or more. This chain uses TRBV6-5 with TRBJ1-1; D remains ambiguous. The CDR3 sequence is 15 residues long. Germline V lookup: CDR1 MNHEY, CDR2 SVGAGI. Trimming took 5 bases from V and 1 from J, leaving 14 bases between them. CDR3 amino acids: CASSPGIWGNTEAFF. The CDR3 region has the DNA TGTGCCAGCAGTCCAGGCATATGGGGGAACACTGAAGCTTTCTTT.

Of note for this clonotype: A read error is possible here, since a much larger clone lies one base away. The chain has TRBV20-1 and TRBJ2-3; 7 positions match TRBD2. The CDR3 is 16 residues long. The V gene's germline CDR1 is DFQATT and CDR2 SNEGSKA (reference sequence). The CDR3: CSARGELASSIDTQYF. CDR3 in DNA: TGCAGTGCTAGAGGGGAACTAGCGTCTAGCATAGATACGCAGTATTTT.

This clonotype was seen ten or more times. The rearrangement joins TRBV28 to TRBJ2-7; TRBD1 agrees at 8 bases. This CDR3 spans 16 amino acids. Germline CDR1 and CDR2: MDHEN and SYDVKM. Trimming took 3 bases from V and 2 from J; bases not matched to a gene: 9. The CDR3 nucleotides read TGTGCCAGCAGTTTCCGCGCGACAGGGGTCCCCTACGAGCAGTACTTC. This gives the protein CASSFRATGVPYEQYF.

In regard to this clonotype: Its ends do not fully match the called genes, so a read error is possible. The J gene is TRBJ2-1, the V gene TRBV25-1; D unresolved. The CDR3 is 14 amino acids. CDR1 is MGHDK and CDR2 is SYGVNS in the germline V gene. As DNA, the CDR3 is TGTGCCAGCAGTGATAACGGCGTCTACAATGAACAGTTCTTC. This gives the protein CASSDNGVYNEQFF.

This clonotype was counted many times. The rearrangement links TRBV5-1 to TRBJ2-7; TRBD2 matches at 12 bases. Germline CDR1 is SGHRS and CDR2 is YFSETQ. The CDR3 totals 14 residues. V shed 5 bases, J shed 4 bases, and the junction held 4 bases outside the gene matches. CDR3 region: CASSSSGRDYEQYF. CDR3 coding DNA: TGCGCCAGCAGTTCTAGCGGGAGGGATTACGAGCAGTACTTC.

This clonotype came up a few times. The rearrangement joins TRBV4-1 to TRBJ2-3; 7 bases align to TRBD2. CDR3 length: 15 amino acids. The junction had 4 bases not matched to a gene; V was cut back by 0 bases and J by 4 bases. Germline loops: CDR1 MGHRA, CDR2 YSYEKL. Written as DNA, the CDR3 is TGCGCCAGCAGCCAAGAAGGGAGGGAGGCAGATACGCAGTATTTT. Encoded protein: CASSQEGREADTQYF.

The rearrangement joins TRBV13 to TRBJ1-2; D remains unclear. V was pared by 4 bases and J by 4 bases, with 7 bases between. In germline, CDR1 is PRHDT, CDR2 FYEKMQ (reference sequence). CDR3 length equals 12 residues. The chain's CDR3 is CASSSQAYGYTF. In DNA, the CDR3 is TGTGCCAGCAGCTCTCAAGCCTATGGCTACACCTTC.

This clonotype was detected a few times. The chain uses TRBV11-2 and TRBJ1-1; a weak D match, TRBD1 (5 bases). The V gene lost 5 bases and the J gene lost 7 bases, with 14 bases spanning the gap. The germline gives CDR1 SGHAT, CDR2 FQNNGV. The CDR3 consists of 13 residues. For the CDR3, the DNA is TGTGCCAGCAGCCCCGCGCGGGGCAGTGAAGCTTTCTTT. Translated: CASSPARGSEAFF.

The CDR3 DNA reads as TGTGCCAGCAGTTTAGGAGGGGACTACGAGCAGTACTTC. Its protein product is CASSLGGDYEQYF. This chain connects TRBV27 to TRBJ2-7; a weak D match, TRBD2 (6 bases). Germline V CDR1 and CDR2: MNHEY, SMNVEV (reference sequence). This CDR3 comprises 13 residues. Deletions cut 2 bases from V and 3 bases from J, with 8 bases between.